Listed here are 27 T cell receptor beta chains from one sample, sequenced in a study of control samples from healthy donors and cancer patients. Data came from immunoSEQ multiplex PCR; TCRdb stores just in-frame clones and leaves some out. This repertoire shows around 90,000 clones, around nine tenths found once; its top ten account for around 21%. Sample: blood. Source of these receptors: a man aged 25-45 years in good health.

The rearrangement joins TRBV24-1 to TRBJ2-3; D gene ambiguous. The V end was cut by 2 bases, the J end by 5 bases, with 10 bases between. CDR1 KGHDR and CDR2 SFDVKD come from the germline V gene. CDR3 size: 14 residues. As DNA, the CDR3 is TGTGCCACCAGTGATTACGGTGGTGAAGATACGCAGTATTTT. Encoded protein: CATSDYGGEDTQYF.

The chain links TRBV19 to TRBJ2-6; D could derive from TRBD1 or TRBD2 (5 bases each). CDR3 size: 19 residues. Deletions cut 6 bases from V and 0 bases from J, with 21 bases between. Per the germline V gene, CDR1 is LNHDA and CDR2 is SQIVND (reference sequence). In nucleotides, the CDR3 is TGTGCCAGTAGGGGGGTGGGATTCCTTATTAGCTCTGGGGCCAACGTCCTGACTTTC. Amino acids: CASRGVGFLISSGANVLTF.

The chain has TRBV5-4 and TRBJ2-2; the D gene is possibly TRBD2 (5 bases). The V gene's germline CDR1 is SGHNT and CDR2 YYREEE (reference sequence). The CDR3 has 16 amino acids. V lost 1 base and J 3 bases, leaving 13 bases between the germline ends. The CDR3, as DNA: TGTGCCAGCAGCTTGCGCTCTAGCCTCCACACCGGGGAGCTGTTTTTT. It is translated as CASSLRSSLHTGELFF. Filled out from reference TRBV5-4 and TRBJ2-2, the complete variable domain reads ETGVTQSPTHLIKTRGQQVTLRCSSQSGHNTVSWYQQALGQGPQFIFQYYREEENGRGNFPPRFSGLQFPNYSSELNVNALELDDSALYLCASSLRSSLHTGELFFGEGSRLTVL.

This chain connects TRBV24-1 to TRBJ2-5; D gene unclear. Germline V gene data show CDR1 as KGHDR and CDR2 as SFDVKD. This CDR3 region has 13 residues. With 2 bases removed from V and 3 bases from J, the gap between germline ends came to 6 bases. The CDR3 DNA reads TGTGCCACCAGTGATTGGTCGGAAGAGACCCAGTACTTC. This translates into CATSDWSEETQYF.

This rearrangement joins TRBV11-2 to TRBJ1-4, with D possibly being TRBD1 (5 bases). Germline assignment: CDR1 SGHAT and CDR2 FQNNGV. The CDR3 sequence is 15 residues long. Trimming stripped 1 base from V and 7 bases from J, with 13 bases between. In nucleotides, the CDR3 is TGTGCCAGCAGCTTAGTTGGGGGAGGCGGTGAAAAACTGTTTTTT. It translates to CASSLVGGGGEKLFF.

This clone was seen just once. The chain joins TRBV4-1 to TRBJ2-2; no clear D. CDR3 size: 12 residues. Germline values: CDR1 MGHRA, CDR2 YSYEKL. Trimming removed 1 base from V and 7 bases from J, with 4 bases in between. In DNA form, the CDR3 reads TGCGCCAGCAGCCAAGTTGGCGGGGAGCTGTTTTTT. This gives the protein CASSQVGGELFF.

V is TRBV6-5 and J is TRBJ1-4, with D possibly being TRBD1 (5 bases). The length of the CDR3 is 14 residues. V lost 0 bases, J lost 7 bases, and 9 bases lay in between. CDR1 and CDR2 from the germline V gene are MNHEY and SVGAGI. The CDR3 nucleotides read TGTGCCAGCAGTTACTCGATCGGGACTGAAAAACTGTTTTTT. It specifies CASSYSIGTEKLFF.

The CDR3 DNA reads as TGTGCCAGCAGTGACCACAGGGTTCGCAAAAACATTCAGTACTTC. It encodes CASSDHRVRKNIQYF. The chain uses TRBV6-4 and TRBJ2-4, with a tentative D call TRBD1 (6 bases). CDR1 and CDR2 from the germline V gene are MRHNA and SNTAGT. The CDR3 extends over 15 amino acids. Trimming took 2 bases from V and 3 from J, leaving 11 bases between them.

The chain is built from TRBV6-5 and TRBJ1-3, with D perhaps matching TRBD1 (5 bases). Germline-derived CDR1 and CDR2 are MNHEY and SVGAGI. The CDR3 extends over 16 amino acids. V lost 0 bases to trimming and J lost 2 bases, with 11 bases between them. CDR3 residues: CASSYSAGDAGNTIYF. The DNA of the CDR3 is TGTGCCAGCAGTTACTCGGCGGGGGACGCTGGAAACACCATATATTTT.

The rearrangement joins TRBV19 to TRBJ1-2, with D possibly matching TRBD1 (6 bases). The CDR3 consists of 14 residues. V lost 6 bases, J lost 8 bases, and 19 bases lay in between. Germline loops: CDR1 LNHDA, CDR2 SQIVND (reference sequence). CDR3 sequence: CASSILQGRRGYTF. CDR3 nucleotides: TGTGCCAGTAGCATTTTACAGGGACGGAGAGGCTACACCTTC.

This rearrangement joins TRBV5-6 to TRBJ1-5; D possibly corresponds to TRBD1 (5 bases). Germline-derived CDR1 and CDR2 are SGHDT and YYEEEE. The CDR3 contains 16 residues. The V end was cut by 4 bases, the J end by 2 bases, with 16 bases between. The CDR3 nucleotides are TGTGCCAGCAGCCTGGCCCGGGGGATCGGCAATCAGCCCCAGCATTTT. This gives the protein CASSLARGIGNQPQHF.

This chain uses TRBV19 with TRBJ2-3, with D tentatively TRBD1 (6 bases). The CDR3 is 14 amino acids. The V end was cut by 4 bases, the J end by 2 bases, with 10 bases between. The germline gives CDR1 LNHDA, CDR2 SQIVND (reference sequence). The CDR3 DNA reads as TGTGCCAGTAGTACACAGGGATTCACAGATACGCAGTATTTT. This sequence encodes CASSTQGFTDTQYF.

The chain joins TRBV5-4 to TRBJ1-4; TRBD1 matches at 7 bases. CDR3 length: 16 amino acids. Germline V gene lookup returns CDR1 SGHNT and CDR2 YYREEE (reference sequence). The V and J ends lost 2 bases and 5 bases, in that order; junction bases with no gene match: 9. The CDR3 here is CASSLKQGTLNEKLFF. The CDR3 DNA follows: TGTGCCAGCAGCTTAAAACAGGGGACCTTAAATGAAAAACTGTTTTTT.

The chain recombines TRBV5-1 with TRBJ1-2, with 9 positions matching TRBD1. This CDR3 is 15 amino acids long. Losses at the gene ends were 4 bases for V and 4 bases for J; bases not matched to a gene: 8. The germline V gene encodes CDR1 SGHRS and CDR2 YFSETQ. The CDR3 DNA sequence: TGCGCCAGCAGCCCTCCGGGACAGGGTGTCTATGGCTACACCTTC. The encoded protein is CASSPPGQGVYGYTF.

The rearrangement uses TRBV29-1 and TRBJ2-2, with 8 positions matching TRBD1. The CDR3 contains 15 residues. Germline values: CDR1 SQVTM, CDR2 ANQGSEA. V was pared by 7 bases and J by 4 bases, with 11 bases of the junction left unmatched. The CDR3 DNA follows: TGCAGCGGGGCGGACAGGGTGTCGGGCACCGGGGAGCTGTTTTTT. Encoded protein: CSGADRVSGTGELFF.

V gene TRBV7-2 combines with J gene TRBJ1-2; possibly TRBD1 for D (6 bases). The CDR3 has 14 residues. V lost 3 bases, J lost 5 bases, and 13 bases lay in between. The germline gives CDR1 SGHTA, CDR2 FQGNSA. The CDR3 reads CASSLVRGEYGYTF. In DNA form, the CDR3 reads TGTGCCAGCAGCTTGGTCAGGGGAGAATATGGCTACACCTTC.

The chain carries TRBV30 and TRBJ1-5; D is uncertain. Germline V gene lookup returns CDR1 GTSNPN and CDR2 SVGIG (reference sequence). V lost 0 bases, J lost 6 bases, and 6 bases lay in between. This CDR3 is built from 12 residues. CDR3 residues: CAWSVPGQPQHF. In DNA, the CDR3 is TGTGCCTGGAGTGTTCCGGGTCAGCCCCAGCATTTT.

The chain carries TRBV9 and TRBJ1-3; D gene uncertain. Germline CDR1 and CDR2: SGDLS and YYNGEE. V lost 0 bases and J lost 4, with 11 bases in between. CDR3 length: 15 amino acids. CDR3: CASSVGGFDGNTIYF. CDR3 bases: TGTGCCAGCAGCGTAGGGGGATTTGACGGAAACACCATATATTTT. The whole variable domain, filled in from reference TRBV9 and TRBJ1-3, reads DSGVTQTPKHLITATGQRVTLRCSPRSGDLSVYWYQQSLDQGLQFLIQYYNGEERAKGNILERFSAQQFPDLHSELNLSSLELGDSALYFCASSVGGFDGNTIYFGEGSWLTVV.

The J gene is TRBJ2-7, the V gene TRBV7-8; TRBD2 is a possible D gene (5 bases). V was pared by 1 base and J by 2 bases, with 9 bases between. The V gene's germline CDR1 is SGHVS and CDR2 FQNEAQ. The length of the CDR3 is 14 residues. The CDR3 sequence: CASSLDLATYEQYF. CDR3 nucleotides: TGTGCCAGCAGCTTAGATCTAGCTACCTACGAGCAGTACTTC.

The chain employs TRBV5-1 and TRBJ1-1, with D unresolved. The germline gives CDR1 SGHRS, CDR2 YFSETQ. The length of the CDR3 is 15 residues. V was cut by 5 bases and J by 6 bases, with 20 bases left in between. The CDR3 reads CASSGEIRQGSEAFF. The DNA of the CDR3 is TGCGCCAGCAGTGGTGAAATCCGACAAGGCTCTGAAGCTTTCTTT.

J is TRBJ2-7 and V is TRBV5-1, with a tentative D call TRBD2 (6 bases). Germline values: CDR1 SGHRS, CDR2 YFSETQ. V lost 0 bases and J lost 6, with 7 bases in between. This CDR3 comprises 12 residues. The CDR3 region has the DNA TGCGCCAGCAGCTTGGCCGGGGGCGAGCAGTACTTC. It translates to CASSLAGGEQYF.

The V gene is TRBV10-3, the J gene TRBJ2-3; D not resolved. The CDR3 has 14 amino acids. V lost 2 bases to trimming and J lost 2 bases, with 8 bases between them. The germline V gene encodes CDR1 ENHRY and CDR2 SYGVKD. The DNA for the CDR3 is TGTGCCATCAGTGAGCCCTCTTCCACAGATACGCAGTATTTT. Translated, it gives CAISEPSSTDTQYF.

The chain links TRBV30 to TRBJ1-6, with 7 nucleotides matching TRBD1. Unmatched junction bases numbered 9, after V lost 2 bases and J lost 8 bases. CDR3 length: 15 residues. Germline V gene lookup returns CDR1 GTSNPN and CDR2 SVGIG (reference sequence). The CDR3 reads CAWSLDRVSDSPLHF. The CDR3 DNA reads TGTGCCTGGAGTCTCGACAGGGTATCTGATTCACCCCTCCACTTT.

The chain joins TRBV28 to TRBJ2-5; possibly TRBD1 for D (7 bases). Germline lookup yields CDR1 MDHEN and CDR2 SYDVKM. Trimming pared 7 bases from V and 6 bases from J, leaving 15 bases between. The CDR3 has 13 residues. The CDR3 bases are TGTGCCAGCACCCAGCGGAGGGGGCAGACCCAGTACTTC. Translation: CASTQRRGQTQYF. Filled out from reference TRBV28 and TRBJ2-5, the complete variable domain reads DVKVTQSSRYLVKRTGEKVFLECVQDMDHENMFWYRQDPGLGLRLIYFSYDVKMKEKGDIPEGYSVSREKKERFSLILESASTNQTSMYLCASTQRRGQTQYFGPGTRLLVL.

This clone was picked up one time. This sequence joins TRBV5-3 and TRBJ2-7, with D unclear. TRBV5-3 is identified as an open reading frame with a role that is uncertain. V was cut by 1 base and J by 0 bases, with 8 bases left in between. CDR3 length equals 14 residues. The DNA for the CDR3 is TGTGCCAGAAGCTTGTCCGACGGCTCCTACGAGCAGTACGTC. This translates into CARSLSDGSYEQYV.

The chain employs TRBV18 and TRBJ2-1, with TRBD2 identical over 9 bases. This CDR3 spans 16 amino acids. Per germline, CDR1 KGHSH and CDR2 LQKENI. The V segment lost 1 base and the J segment 7 bases; nucleotides outside the gene matches: 8. The CDR3 reads CASSPRAGGPWNEQFF. For the CDR3, the DNA is TGTGCCAGCTCACCACGGGCGGGGGGGCCGTGGAATGAGCAGTTCTTC.

The chain employs TRBV7-2 and TRBJ2-1; D might be TRBD1 (7 bases). Germline lookup yields CDR1 SGHTA and CDR2 FQGNSA. Trimming took off 3 bases at V and 6 bases at J, with 18 bases between the two ends. This CDR3 is 16 amino acids long. CDR3 in amino acids: CASSFRGVIGVNEQFF. The CDR3 DNA reads as TGTGCCAGCAGCTTCAGGGGGGTCATTGGGGTCAATGAGCAGTTCTTC.